Sequencing of this TCR beta chain was carried out in a study of blood T cell repertoires in COVID-19. Across the whole study: From the United States, Italy and Spain came samples of acute and convalescent COVID-19. Nucleic acid was either cDNA or gDNA, and it came from T cells, B-cell-depleted T cells, or PBMCs.

The CDR3 has 16 residues. Germline CDR1 reads SNHLY; CDR2 reads FYNNEI. Trimming removed 8 bases at V and 5 bases at J, with 24 bases between. In the original processing: From reference gene primer amplification, estimates of nucleated cell counts were derived. Measured with immunoSEQ multiplex PCR; TCRdb has only the in-frame clones, and not every one. The DNA was the basis for D and trimming; V, J and clone size are from that table. There are tens of thousands of clones in the sample; around 90% occur only once, and 7.5% to 9.5% lies in the top ten. This clonotype originated in an older man with active or convalescent COVID-19. Sequencing used peripheral blood. This chain uses TRBV2 with TRBJ1-2; perhaps TRBD1 as D (6 bases). This CDR3 reads CASSTGGLLDPYGYTF. Here the CDR3 DNA reads TGTGCCAGCTCCACCGGGGGGCTATTGGATCCTTATGGCTACACCTTC.